A single sample gave rise to the 15 T cell receptor beta chains below, sequenced in a study of blood T cells in healthy people across ages. Combining a sample-barcoded 5' primer with a J-beta primer mix, a second PCR ran for 7 to 11 cycles. TCRdb reprocessed the 5' RACE reads with MiXCR, giving one entry per CDR3 protein. The sample holds 1.5 million to 2 million distinct CDR3 sequences, 28% seen once. Sequenced material: blood. The receptor source for this set is a woman between 25 and 40 years old in good health.

Only a few counts were recorded for this clonotype. The chain links TRBV5-1 to TRBJ1-1; D gene uncertain. The CDR3 is 14 residues long. V dropped 0 bases and J dropped 4 bases, with 10 bases sitting between them. The germline CDR1 and CDR2 sequences are SGHRS and YFSETQ. This CDR3 reads CASSLAAPSTEAFF. The CDR3 coding sequence is TGCGCCAGCAGCTTGGCCGCACCGAGCACTGAAGCTTTCTTT.

There are a few counts of this clonotype. The rearrangement joins TRBV29-1 to TRBJ2-3; D call uncertain. This CDR3 is 15 amino acids long. V was shortened by 4 bases and J by 4 bases, with 18 bases between the two germline ends. Germline CDR1 and CDR2: SQVTM and ANQGSEA. This chain's CDR3 is CSVVGLPGLADTQYF. DNA for the CDR3: TGCAGCGTTGTAGGGCTCCCTGGTCTCGCAGATACGCAGTATTTT.

This clonotype was detected only once. This chain links TRBV4-1 with TRBJ2-5; 7 bases align to TRBD1. CDR1 and CDR2 (germline): MGHRA, YSYEKL. V gave up 2 bases and J gave up 2 bases; unmatched junction bases: 5. The CDR3 loop spans 15 amino acids. CDR3: CASSQPGQSQETQYF. CDR3 DNA sequence: TGCGCCAGCAGCCAACCGGGACAGTCACAAGAGACCCAGTACTTC.

In regard to this clonotype: Given the absence of the conserved phenylalanine or tryptophan at the CDR3 end, a read error is likely. V is TRBV24-1 and J is TRBJ1-2, with D possibly being TRBD1 (6 bases). This CDR3 region has 16 residues. Per germline, CDR1 KGHDR and CDR2 SFDVKD. Trimming shortened V by 5 bases and J by 1 base, and 16 bases separated the two germline ends. CDR3 nucleotides: TGTGCCACCAGTGTTAAAGGACAGACTTATAACTATGGCTACACCCTC. Protein sequence: CATSVKGQTYNYGYTL.

With respect to this clonotype: This may come from a read error, since a much larger clone is one base off. The chain combines TRBV4-1 with TRBJ1-2; D is possibly TRBD1 (6 bases). V lost 0 bases and J 6 bases, leaving 11 bases between the germline ends. Germline V CDR1 and CDR2: MGHRA, YSYEKL. The CDR3 consists of 14 residues. The CDR3 sequence is CASSQEKGGNGYTF. Here the CDR3 DNA reads TGCGCCAGCAGCCAAGAGAAGGGGGGGAATGGCTACACCTTC.

This clonotype was observed at least ten times. This rearrangement joins TRBV14 to TRBJ2-6; D may match TRBD1 or TRBD2 (5 bases each). This CDR3 spans 15 amino acids. The V end lost 4 bases, the J end lost 2 bases, and 9 bases lay between the germline ends. Per the germline V gene, CDR1 is SGHDN and CDR2 is FVKESK. CDR3 protein: CASSLRDAGANVLTF. DNA of the CDR3: TGTGCCAGCAGCCTCCGGGACGCTGGGGCCAACGTCCTGACTTTC.

This clonotype came up a few times. V usage is TRBV28 and J usage is TRBJ1-6; TRBD1 matches at 10 bases. V dropped 6 bases and J dropped 5; count of bases not matched to a gene: 10. CDR1 and CDR2 (germline): MDHEN, SYDVKM. This CDR3 contains 17 residues. The CDR3 nucleotides are TGTGCCAGCAGGGCCATGGGACAGGGGATTAATAATTCACCCCTCCACTTT. Protein product: CASRAMGQGINNSPLHF.

This clonotype was picked up many times. This chain links TRBV12-3 or TRBV12-4 with TRBJ1-2, with a weak D call TRBD1 (5 bases). The CDR3 length is 13 residues. Trimming pared 6 bases from V and 6 bases from J, leaving 14 bases between. The DNA for the CDR3 is TGTGCCAGCAGAACAGGAGGCTTCGATGGCTACACCTTC. It translates to CASRTGGFDGYTF.

This clonotype occurred many times. The V gene is TRBV9, the J gene TRBJ2-1; no definite D call. Germline V gives CDR1 SGDLS, CDR2 YYNGEE. The CDR3 has 14 residues. V was pared by 5 bases and J by 3 bases, with 12 bases between. The CDR3 bases are TGTGCCAGCAGTCCTCGGACGAGCTACAATGAGCAGTTCTTC. Encoded protein: CASSPRTSYNEQFF.

This clonotype was counted a few times. The rearrangement uses TRBV12-3 or TRBV12-4 and TRBJ1-4, with TRBD1 as a possible D gene (5 bases). This CDR3 contains 14 residues. With 7 bases removed from V and 0 bases from J, the gap between germline ends came to 9 bases. The CDR3 bases are TGTGCCAGCAACTCAGGGACAACTAATGAAAAACTGTTTTTT. Residues: CASNSGTTNEKLFF.

The chain joins TRBV7-9 to TRBJ2-3; 7 bases fit TRBD1. CDR1 is SEHNR and CDR2 is FQNEAQ in the germline V gene (reference sequence). V dropped 4 bases and J dropped 6; count of bases not matched to a gene: 10. The CDR3 is made up of 15 amino acids. The CDR3 region is CASSYRDSPIDTQYF. DNA of the CDR3: TGTGCCAGCAGCTACCGGGACAGCCCCATCGATACGCAGTATTTT.

This clonotype was observed a single time. This could be a read error, since a much larger clone is one nucleotide away. The chain links TRBV7-3 to TRBJ2-7, with D unclear. This CDR3 comprises 13 residues. Per the germline V gene, CDR1 is SGHTA and CDR2 is FQGTGA. CDR3 sequence: CASSSGYTGERYF. The CDR3 DNA sequence: TGTGCCAGCAGCTCCGGGTATACGGGCGAGCGGTACTTC.

V is TRBV2 and J is TRBJ1-5; TRBD1 might be the D (6 bases). Germline V gives CDR1 SNHLY, CDR2 FYNNEI. Trimming pared 6 bases from V and 4 bases from J, leaving 16 bases between. The CDR3 covers 15 residues. The CDR3 here is CASSPDRLQNQPQHF. The DNA for the CDR3 is TGTGCCAGCAGCCCCGACAGGTTACAAAATCAGCCCCAGCATTTT.

V gene TRBV20-1 combines with J gene TRBJ1-2; D may be TRBD1 (6 bases). The V gene lost 2 bases and the J gene lost 4 bases, with 11 bases spanning the gap. Germline V CDR1 and CDR2: DFQATT, SNEGSKA (reference sequence). The CDR3 extends over 13 amino acids. CDR3 residues: CSARPQGFYGYTF. The CDR3 DNA sequence: TGCAGTGCTAGACCTCAGGGGTTCTATGGCTACACCTTC.

This sequence joins TRBV2 and TRBJ2-1; 10 bases are a match to TRBD1. Per the germline V gene, CDR1 is SNHLY and CDR2 is FYNNEI. This CDR3 is 16 amino acids long. Trimming cost V 3 bases and J 4 bases; bases outside gene matches: 6. The CDR3 DNA is TGTGCCAGCAGTGATTCCGGGACAGGGGCATACAATGAGCAGTTCTTC. This translates into CASSDSGTGAYNEQFF.